What follows describes a single T cell receptor beta chain. Its antigen is as yet unknown. In germline, CDR1 is SNHLY, CDR2 FYNNEI. The CDR3 is 14 residues long. Unique molecular identifiers featured in how the TCRbeta library was prepared. Using its own MiXCR run on the PCR reads, TCRdb lists one record per CDR3 protein. This table holds hundreds of thousands of distinct CDR3 sequences, less than 20% found once. This record belongs to a study of T-cell reconstitution after alpha-beta-depleted transplantation in children. Study findings and constraints: At one year after transplant, newly produced T cells mostly accounted for T-cell counts and diversity.

The source of this sequence is a male patient younger than 18 who had a stem cell transplant for acute lymphoblastic leukemia, so the T cells may come from the graft donor. The chain has TRBV2 and TRBJ2-1; 13 bases line up with TRBD2. Sequences were derived from PBMCs, mostly from graft donor cells, sampled 360 days after TCRalphabeta/CD19-depleted stem cell transplant. In DNA, the CDR3 is TGTGCGGCAATGGGACTAGCGGGATACAATGAGCAGTTCTTC. Translating gives CAAMGLAGYNEQFF.